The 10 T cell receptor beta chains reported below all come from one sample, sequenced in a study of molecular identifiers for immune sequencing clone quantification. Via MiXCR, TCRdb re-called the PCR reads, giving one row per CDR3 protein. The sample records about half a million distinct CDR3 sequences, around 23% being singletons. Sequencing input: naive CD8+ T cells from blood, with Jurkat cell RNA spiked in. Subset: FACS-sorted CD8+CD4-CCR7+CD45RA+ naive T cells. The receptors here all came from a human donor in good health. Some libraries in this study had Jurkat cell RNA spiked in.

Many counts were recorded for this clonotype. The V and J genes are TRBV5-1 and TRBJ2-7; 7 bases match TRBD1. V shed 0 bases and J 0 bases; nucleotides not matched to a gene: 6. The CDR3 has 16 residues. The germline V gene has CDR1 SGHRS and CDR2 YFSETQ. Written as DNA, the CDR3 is TGCGCCAGCAGCTTGGCCGAGGGGGCGAGCTCCTACGAGCAGTACTTC. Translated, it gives CASSLAEGASSYEQYF.

CDR3 coding DNA: TGCAGTGCTAGCTTAGCGGGAGGAACCAATGAGCAGTTCTTC. The encoded protein is CSASLAGGTNEQFF. V usage is TRBV20-1 and J usage is TRBJ2-1, with TRBD2 matching over 10 bases. Germline CDR1 is DFQATT and CDR2 is SNEGSKA (reference sequence). The trim removed 3 bases at V and 6 bases at J, leaving 5 bases unmatched. The length of the CDR3 is 14 residues.

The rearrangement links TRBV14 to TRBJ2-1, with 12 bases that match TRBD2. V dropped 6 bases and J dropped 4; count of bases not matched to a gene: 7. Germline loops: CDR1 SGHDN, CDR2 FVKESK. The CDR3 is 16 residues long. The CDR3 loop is CASSPPGLAGYNEQFF. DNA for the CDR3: TGTGCCAGCAGTCCCCCGGGACTAGCGGGTTACAATGAGCAGTTCTTC.

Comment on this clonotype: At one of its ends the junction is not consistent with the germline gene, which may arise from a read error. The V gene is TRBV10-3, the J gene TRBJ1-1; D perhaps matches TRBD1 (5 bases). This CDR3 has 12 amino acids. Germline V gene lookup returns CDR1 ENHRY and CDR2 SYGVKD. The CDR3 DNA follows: TGTGCCATCAGGGGGCTAGGGACTGGAGCTTTCTTT. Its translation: CAIRGLGTGAFF.

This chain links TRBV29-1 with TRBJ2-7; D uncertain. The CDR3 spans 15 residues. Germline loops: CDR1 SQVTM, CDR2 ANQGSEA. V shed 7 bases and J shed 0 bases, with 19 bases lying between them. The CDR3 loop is CSAHKSDRSSYEQYF. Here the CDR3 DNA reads TGCAGCGCCCATAAGTCGGATAGGAGCTCCTACGAGCAGTACTTC.

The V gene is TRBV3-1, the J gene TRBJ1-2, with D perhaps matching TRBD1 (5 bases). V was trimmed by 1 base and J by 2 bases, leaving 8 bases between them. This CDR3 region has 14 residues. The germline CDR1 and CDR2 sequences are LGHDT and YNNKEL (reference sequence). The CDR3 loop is CASSQVGENYGYTF. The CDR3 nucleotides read TGTGCCAGCAGCCAAGTAGGGGAGAACTATGGCTACACCTTC.

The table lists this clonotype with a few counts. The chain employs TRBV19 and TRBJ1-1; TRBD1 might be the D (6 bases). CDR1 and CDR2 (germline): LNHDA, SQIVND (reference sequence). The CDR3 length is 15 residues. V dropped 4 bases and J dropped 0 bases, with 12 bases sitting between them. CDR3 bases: TGTGCCAGTAGTAAAGATCAGGGGATGAACACTGAAGCTTTCTTT. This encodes CASSKDQGMNTEAFF.

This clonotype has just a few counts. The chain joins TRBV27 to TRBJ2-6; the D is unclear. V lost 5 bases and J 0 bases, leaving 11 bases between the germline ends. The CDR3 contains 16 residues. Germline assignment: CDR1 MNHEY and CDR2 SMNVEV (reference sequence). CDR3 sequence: CASSDLLSSGANVLTF. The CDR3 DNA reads TGTGCCAGCAGTGACCTACTGAGCTCTGGGGCCAACGTCCTGACTTTC.

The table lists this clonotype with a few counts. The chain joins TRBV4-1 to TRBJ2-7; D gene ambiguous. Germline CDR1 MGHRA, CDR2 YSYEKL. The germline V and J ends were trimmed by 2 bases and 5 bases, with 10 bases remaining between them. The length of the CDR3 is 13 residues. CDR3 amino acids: CASSQSPLDEQYF. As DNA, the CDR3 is TGCGCCAGCAGCCAATCCCCTCTTGACGAGCAGTACTTC.

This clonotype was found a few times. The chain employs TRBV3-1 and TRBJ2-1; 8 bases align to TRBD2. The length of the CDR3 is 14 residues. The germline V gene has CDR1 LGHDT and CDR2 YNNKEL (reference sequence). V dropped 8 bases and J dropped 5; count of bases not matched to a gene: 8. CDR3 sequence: CASGLAGGHNEQFF. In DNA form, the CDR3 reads TGTGCCAGCGGATTGGCGGGGGGCCACAATGAGCAGTTCTTC.